This passage covers 25 T cell receptor beta chains from one sample sequenced in a study of Graves' ophthalmopathy and Graves' hyperthyroidism. Beta-chain TCR CDR3 regions were amplified from RNA transcripts. A first-round RT-PCR used HTBI primers, followed by a second-round multiplex PCR. One entry per CDR3 protein, called by TCRdb with MiXCR from the multiplex PCR reads. The sample contains about 740,000 distinct CDR3 sequences, around 40% of which appear only once. Sequencing used peripheral blood. These receptors were collected from an adult man with Graves' ophthalmopathy.

The V call is TRBV7-8, the J call TRBJ1-5; 8 bases agree with TRBD1. The CDR3 consists of 16 residues. Germline CDR1 reads SGHVS; CDR2 reads FQNEAQ. V was clipped by 6 bases and J by 2 bases; unmatched bases: 9. This CDR3 is CASSSTGGRGNQPQHF. As DNA, the CDR3 is TGTGCCAGCAGTTCTACAGGGGGTAGGGGCAATCAGCCCCAGCATTTT.

The chain is built from TRBV20-1 and TRBJ2-5; D possibly corresponds to TRBD1 (7 bases). V was trimmed by 3 bases and J by 5 bases, leaving 13 bases between them. CDR1 and CDR2 from the germline V gene are DFQATT and SNEGSKA (reference sequence). CDR3 size: 13 residues. CDR3: CSARAGGMETQYF. The CDR3 DNA follows: TGCAGTGCTAGGGCAGGGGGGATGGAGACCCAGTACTTC.

V usage is TRBV7-9 and J usage is TRBJ1-4; 7 bases fit TRBD1. Trimming cost V 5 bases and J 6 bases; bases outside gene matches: 12. CDR3 size: 16 residues. The germline gives CDR1 SEHNR, CDR2 FQNEAQ (reference sequence). For the CDR3, the DNA is TGTGCCAGCAGCCAAGATGAAGGGGGCTGTGATGAAAAACTGTTTTTT. Its protein product is CASSQDEGGCDEKLFF.

This clonotype was recorded a few times. In DNA form, the CDR3 reads TGTGCCAGCAGTACCTGGGACAGGGGGCTCAAGGACTATGGCTACACCTTC. Amino acid sequence: CASSTWDRGLKDYGYTF. This chain joins TRBV9 and TRBJ1-2, with 12 bases that match TRBD1. Germline CDR1 SGDLS, CDR2 YYNGEE. This CDR3 is 17 amino acids long. With 5 bases clipped from V and 3 bases from J, the junction kept 11 bases outside the gene matches.

This clonotype was counted a few times. V usage is TRBV4-2 and J usage is TRBJ2-5; 9 bases agree with TRBD1. The germline V gene encodes CDR1 LGHNA and CDR2 YNFKEQ. The V gene end was trimmed by 3 bases and the J gene end by 5 bases; junction bases not matched to a gene: 7. The CDR3 totals 15 residues. The CDR3, as DNA: TGTGCCAGCAGCCATCAAAACAGGGGGCGGGAGACCCAGTACTTC. It translates to CASSHQNRGRETQYF.

The chain carries TRBV4-3 and TRBJ2-7; D is possibly TRBD1 or TRBD2 (6 bases each). This CDR3 is 14 amino acids long. Looked up from germline, CDR1 is LGHNA and CDR2 is YSLEER. V was clipped by 6 bases and J by 2 bases, with 14 bases between them. CDR3 residues: CASREGTPPYEQYF. As DNA, the CDR3 is TGCGCCAGCAGGGAGGGGACACCGCCCTACGAGCAGTACTTC.

The chain employs TRBV10-2 and TRBJ2-6; the match to TRBD1 covers 7 bases. J gave up 2 bases and V 0 bases, and 10 bases lay outside the gene matches. CDR3 length equals 19 residues. Germline CDR1 reads WSHSY; CDR2 reads SAAADI. As DNA, the CDR3 is TGCGCCAGCAGTGAGTCGACGGTGACAGGGCGGACTGGGGCCAACGTCCTGACTTTC. Its protein product is CASSESTVTGRTGANVLTF.

The chain has TRBV29-1 and TRBJ2-7, with D perhaps being TRBD1 or TRBD2 (6 bases each). The V end lost 0 bases, the J end lost 3 bases, and 12 bases lay between the germline ends. The CDR3 length is 14 residues. CDR1 and CDR2 (germline): SQVTM, ANQGSEA. The CDR3 here is CSVEEGGWHYEQYF. The CDR3 DNA sequence: TGCAGCGTTGAAGAAGGGGGGTGGCACTACGAGCAGTACTTC.

This clonotype was counted only a few times. The V call is TRBV7-9, the J call TRBJ2-2; D perhaps matches TRBD2 (6 bases). CDR1 SEHNR and CDR2 FQNEAQ come from the germline V gene (reference sequence). CDR3 length equals 16 residues. V lost 5 bases to trimming and J lost 6 bases, with 19 bases between them. CDR3 in DNA: TGTGCCAGCAGCCAAGCTCCCGTTTTAGCGGCCGGGGAGCTGTTTTTT. Translated: CASSQAPVLAAGELFF.

J is TRBJ1-2 and V is TRBV2, with D maybe TRBD1 (5 bases). Germline V gene data show CDR1 as SNHLY and CDR2 as FYNNEI. The CDR3 has 14 amino acids. V was cut by 1 base and J by 4 bases, with 10 bases left in between. CDR3 coding DNA: TGTGCCAGCAGTGAAGGGGGCTGGGGCTATGGCTACACCTTC. Its translation: CASSEGGWGYGYTF.

In regard to this clonotype: An end of the junction does not agree with germline; a read error may underlie this. This chain links TRBV10-3 with TRBJ1-4, with 7 bases identical to TRBD1. Per the germline V gene, CDR1 is ENHRY and CDR2 is SYGVKD. The CDR3 runs to 12 residues. CDR3 region: CASSSTGEKLFF. The CDR3 region has the DNA TGTGCCAGCAGTTCGACAGGGGAAAAACTGTTTTTT.

The sample holds many counts of this clonotype. This chain links TRBV7-9 with TRBJ1-2; D is possibly TRBD1 (5 bases). The CDR3 loop spans 14 amino acids. Germline assignment: CDR1 SEHNR and CDR2 FQNEAQ (reference sequence). V lost 5 bases, J lost 4 bases, and 14 bases lay in between. The CDR3 reads CASSRDPGIYGYTF. The CDR3 bases are TGTGCCAGCAGCCGGGACCCAGGGATCTATGGCTACACCTTC.

V and J are TRBV2 and TRBJ2-5, with 7 bases lining up with TRBD1. V was pared by 6 bases and J by 4 bases, with 8 bases of the junction left unmatched. This CDR3 is built from 14 residues. Germline CDR1 and CDR2: SNHLY and FYNNEI. The CDR3, as DNA: TGTGCCAGCAGGACTTGGACAGGAGGAGAGACCCAGTACTTC. Translating it yields CASRTWTGGETQYF.

The J gene is TRBJ1-1, the V gene TRBV5-6; D may be TRBD1 (6 bases). The germline V and J ends were trimmed by 5 bases and 4 bases, with 18 bases remaining between them. This CDR3 comprises 15 residues. CDR1 SGHDT and CDR2 YYEEEE come from the germline V gene. CDR3 DNA: TGTGCCAGCAGTCGTGGAATAGGGGGGCTCACTGAAGCTTTCTTT. Protein product: CASSRGIGGLTEAFF.

CDR3 sequence reads: CASSSQGPPGGANVLTF. The CDR3 nucleotides are TGTGCCAGCAGCTCCCAGGGGCCCCCCGGAGGGGCCAACGTCCTGACTTTC. The chain combines TRBV5-4 with TRBJ2-6; tentatively, D is TRBD1 (6 bases). CDR3 length: 17 residues. Germline lookup yields CDR1 SGHNT and CDR2 YYREEE (reference sequence). The V and J ends lost 3 bases and 4 bases respectively, with 17 bases between them.

The chain couples TRBV2 to TRBJ1-2; a weak D match, TRBD1 (5 bases). The CDR3 spans 16 residues. V dropped 5 bases and J dropped 0 bases, with 16 bases sitting between them. The germline V gene encodes CDR1 SNHLY and CDR2 FYNNEI. The CDR3 loop is CASSSGGPGTNYGYTF. The CDR3 DNA is TGTGCCAGCAGTTCAGGCGGGCCAGGGACTAACTATGGCTACACCTTC.

The V call is TRBV25-1, the J call TRBJ2-7; D is possibly TRBD1 or TRBD2 (5 bases each). The ends were cut back, 3 bases at V and 2 bases at J, with 20 bases in the middle. The germline V gene has CDR1 MGHDK and CDR2 SYGVNS. The CDR3 has 17 residues. CDR3 DNA: TGTGCCAGCAGTGACAGAAATTCCGGGACGCGGACCTACGAGCAGTACTTC. This translates into CASSDRNSGTRTYEQYF.

This clonotype has more than one count but fewer than ten. The rearrangement uses TRBV20-1 and TRBJ1-1, with D perhaps TRBD1 (5 bases). Trimming removed 2 bases at V and 0 bases at J, with 13 bases between. This CDR3 contains 15 residues. The V gene's germline CDR1 is DFQATT and CDR2 SNEGSKA (reference sequence). In DNA, the CDR3 is TGCAGTGCTAGATCCATGACAGTCATGAACACTGAAGCTTTCTTT. Its protein product is CSARSMTVMNTEAFF.

V is TRBV10-3 and J is TRBJ1-2; 7 nucleotides line up with TRBD1. Germline V lookup: CDR1 ENHRY, CDR2 SYGVKD. J was trimmed by 4 bases and V by 10 bases; bases with no gene match: 12. This CDR3 spans 14 amino acids. The CDR3 DNA reads TGTGCCAGCACTGAAGGGACAGAACTCTATGGCTACACCTTC. Its translation: CASTEGTELYGYTF.

The sample holds one count of this clonotype. The chain combines TRBV2 with TRBJ2-7; TRBD1 aligns across 9 bases. Germline CDR1 is SNHLY and CDR2 is FYNNEI. This CDR3 is 14 amino acids long. The J segment lost 5 bases and the V segment lost 6 bases, leaving 8 bases of the junction unmatched. For the CDR3, the DNA is TGTGCCAGCAGGCTCGGGACAGGGAGCGACGAGCAGTACTTC. Its translation is CASRLGTGSDEQYF.

A note on this clonotype: A much larger clone lies a single base off, so this may be a read error. CDR3 in amino acids: CACSVSAEPWEGYTF. DNA of the CDR3: TGTGCCTGCAGCGTATCGGCCGAACCATGGGAAGGCTACACCTTC. The gene calls are TRBV9 and TRBJ1-2; D not resolved. CDR3 size: 15 residues. CDR1 SGDLS and CDR2 YYNGEE come from the germline V gene.

The rearrangement uses TRBV7-9 and TRBJ2-6; 12 positions agree with TRBD1. CDR1 and CDR2 (germline): SEHNR, FQNEAQ (reference sequence). CDR3 length equals 17 residues. Trimming removed 6 bases from V and 9 bases from J; junction bases left unmatched: 12. The CDR3 DNA sequence: TGTGCCAGCAGTAGGGACAGGGGGCGAAGGGCCCACAACGTCCTGACTTTC. Its protein product is CASSRDRGRRAHNVLTF. Supplemented by reference TRBV7-9 and TRBJ2-6, the full variable domain reads DTGVSQNPRHKITKRGQNVTFRCDPISEHNRLYWYRQTLGQGPEFLTYFQNEAQLEKSRLLSDRFSAERPKGSFSTLEIQRTEQGDSAMYLCASSRDRGRRAHNVLTFGAGSRLTVL.

This sequence joins TRBV10-1 and TRBJ2-6; D is tentatively TRBD1 or TRBD2 (7 bases each). The ends were cut back, 4 bases at V and 2 bases at J, with 15 bases in the middle. CDR1 is WNHNN and CDR2 is SYGVQD in the germline V gene (reference sequence). The CDR3 runs 17 residues. In nucleotides, the CDR3 is TGCGCCAGCAGTGCTAGCGGAGGGGGCCCTGGGGCCAACGTCCTGACTTTC. Translated: CASSASGGGPGANVLTF.

As concerns this clonotype: The junction differs from germline at one of its ends, possibly a read error. The chain carries TRBV5-1 and TRBJ2-6, with D perhaps matching TRBD2 (5 bases). The germline V gene encodes CDR1 SGHRS and CDR2 YFSETQ. The CDR3 sequence is 15 residues long. Written as DNA, the CDR3 is TGCGCCAGCAGCTTTCGGACGGGAACCACCAACGTCCTGGCTTTC. This codes for CASSFRTGTTNVLAF.

The genes are TRBV25-1 and TRBJ2-5; 10 bases are shared with TRBD1. CDR1 and CDR2 from the germline V gene are MGHDK and SYGVNS. This CDR3 is built from 15 residues. Trimming at V came to 1 base and at J to 6 bases, leaving 5 bases not matched to a gene. The CDR3 DNA reads TGTGCCAGCAGTGAATGGGGACAGGGGTTCAAGACCCAGTACTTC. This codes for CASSEWGQGFKTQYF. Looking up the rest from reference TRBV25-1 and TRBJ2-5 gives the full variable domain: EADIYQTPRYLVIGTGKKITLECSQTMGHDKMYWYQQDPGMELHLIHYSYGVNSTEKGDLSSESTVSRIRTEHFPLTLESARPSHTSQYLCASSEWGQGFKTQYFGPGTRLLVL.